One sample yielded the 20 T cell receptor beta chains listed below, sequenced in a study of human T cells and chemical hapten exposure. One entry per CDR3 protein, called by TCRdb with MiXCR from the RACE reads. The sample holds roughly 120,000 distinct CDR3 sequences; 12% are singletons and the top ten take roughly 1.5%. This sample's time point: patch test 1, 2 weeks after DPC sensitization. Treatment described: therapeutic diphenylcyclopropenone sensitization with weekly scalp DPC. This material consisted of whole blood, taken in connection with sensitization to the hapten diphenylcyclopropenone (DPC). These receptors originate from a woman aged 45 to 65 with alopecia areata. Some clones in this sample may be carry-over from other donors' samples.

The chain recombines TRBV5-1 with TRBJ2-2, with 8 bases lining up with TRBD2. Germline lookup yields CDR1 SGHRS and CDR2 YFSETQ. The J segment lost 6 bases and the V segment lost 3 bases, leaving 22 bases of the junction unmatched. The CDR3 extends over 20 amino acids. CDR3 amino acids: CASSSEGLDVGYFTSGELFF. DNA for the CDR3: TGCGCCAGCAGCTCTGAGGGACTAGATGTCGGTTATTTCACCTCCGGGGAGCTGTTTTTT.

This clonotype was seen many times. This rearrangement joins TRBV11-2 to TRBJ1-2; tentatively, D is TRBD1 (5 bases). The CDR3 extends over 20 amino acids. V lost 5 bases and J lost 5, with 33 bases in between. The germline V gene has CDR1 SGHAT and CDR2 FQNNGV. The CDR3 is CASSPGGARAVQVTYYGYTF. CDR3 bases: TGTGCCAGCAGCCCGGGTGGGGCCAGGGCGGTACAAGTTACCTATTATGGCTACACCTTC.

This clonotype has ten or more counts. The V gene is TRBV4-2, the J gene TRBJ2-1; D unresolved. Germline values: CDR1 LGHNA, CDR2 YNFKEQ. The CDR3 covers 16 residues. The V end lost 4 bases, the J end lost 4 bases, and 17 bases lay between the germline ends. CDR3 in amino acids: CASSPQPNSLYNEQFF. DNA of the CDR3: TGTGCCAGCAGCCCCCAACCCAATTCTTTATACAATGAGCAGTTCTTC.

This clonotype appeared a few times. This chain connects TRBV28 to TRBJ2-7, with D hard to call. The V end lost 5 bases, the J end lost 7 bases, and 9 bases lay between the germline ends. CDR1 and CDR2 (germline): MDHEN, SYDVKM. This CDR3 has 11 amino acids. The CDR3 DNA follows: TGTGCCAGCAGTACGCCTAGGGAGCAGTACTTC. This translates into CASSTPREQYF.

This clonotype has ten or more counts. This chain uses TRBV6-5 with TRBJ1-1; D unresolved. CDR3 size: 13 residues. V gave up 4 bases and J gave up 5 bases, with 11 bases separating them. The V gene's germline CDR1 is MNHEY and CDR2 SVGAGI. In DNA, the CDR3 is TGTGCCAGCAGTTTCCGGGGTTGGACTGAAGCTTTCTTT. This encodes CASSFRGWTEAFF.

This clonotype occurred a few times. The chain uses TRBV7-2 and TRBJ2-7; D is perhaps TRBD2 (5 bases). Germline CDR1 and CDR2: SGHTA and FQGNSA. The CDR3 sequence is 14 residues long. V gave up 1 base and J gave up 9 bases, with 16 bases separating them. The CDR3 coding sequence is TGTGCCAGCAGCTTAGACTCGGCTAGCTCTGGGCAGTACTTC. The encoded protein is CASSLDSASSGQYF. The full variable domain, rest sourced from reference TRBV7-2 and TRBJ2-7, is GAGVSQSPSNKVTEKGKDVELRCDPISGHTALYWYRQSLGQGLEFLIYFQGNSAPDKSGLPSDRFSAERTGGSVSTLTIQRTQQEDSAVYLCASSLDSASSGQYFGPGTRLTVT.

The V gene is TRBV19, the J gene TRBJ2-2, with TRBD2 as a possible D gene (5 bases). Trimming left V 5 bases short and J 3 bases short, with 7 bases between. Germline loops: CDR1 LNHDA, CDR2 SQIVND (reference sequence). This CDR3 comprises 13 residues. CDR3 in amino acids: CASSSGYTGELFF. DNA of the CDR3: TGTGCCAGTAGTTCGGGGTACACCGGGGAGCTGTTTTTT.

The V and J genes are TRBV9 and TRBJ2-1; 7 positions match TRBD2. This CDR3 has 15 residues. Germline CDR1 and CDR2: SGDLS and YYNGEE. V shed 3 bases and J 5 bases; nucleotides not matched to a gene: 8. This CDR3 reads CASSAASGLHNEQFF. The CDR3, as DNA: TGTGCCAGCAGCGCTGCCTCGGGACTACACAATGAGCAGTTCTTC.

This clonotype was observed a single time. The V call is TRBV4-2, the J call TRBJ2-2, with 10 bases lining up with TRBD1. V shed 3 bases, J shed 4 bases, and the junction held 5 bases outside the gene matches. This CDR3 spans 16 amino acids. Germline V gene sequence: CDR1 LGHNA, CDR2 YNFKEQ. The CDR3 DNA follows: TGTGCCAGCAGCCATAAGACAGGGGGCCGCACCGGGGAGCTGTTTTTT. It encodes CASSHKTGGRTGELFF.

This clonotype has only a few counts. DNA for the CDR3: TGTGCAAGTCGCTCTGCTTCCGGGACTAGCATAATAGCCAAAAACATTCAGTACTTC. Its protein product is CASRSASGTSIIAKNIQYF. The chain links TRBV12-2 to TRBJ2-4; the table calls TRBD2, which could not be checked here. TRBV12-2 is termed a pseudogene. The CDR3 runs 19 residues.

The rearrangement uses TRBV19 and TRBJ1-5; 9 bases align to TRBD1. The CDR3 contains 16 residues. V shed 7 bases, J shed 2 bases, and the junction held 9 bases outside the gene matches. Germline CDR1 and CDR2: LNHDA and SQIVND (reference sequence). CDR3 in amino acids: CASTKRTGEGNQPQHF. The CDR3 DNA is TGTGCCAGTACCAAGCGGACAGGGGAGGGCAATCAGCCCCAGCATTTT. The full variable domain, in which reference TRBV19 and TRBJ1-5 provide the parts outside the CDR3, is DGGITQSPKYLFRKEGQNVTLSCEQNLNHDAMYWYRQDPGQGLRLIYYSQIVNDFQKGDIAEGYSVSREKKESFPLTVTSAQKNPTAFYLCASTKRTGEGNQPQHFGDGTRLSIL.

This clonotype has more than one count but fewer than ten. The chain employs TRBV29-1 and TRBJ1-1; 10 bases are a match to TRBD1. Germline CDR1 reads SQVTM; CDR2 reads ANQGSEA. The trim removed 8 bases at V and 2 bases at J, leaving 8 bases unmatched. The CDR3 is made up of 14 amino acids. The CDR3 spells CSTRTGGLNTEAFF. The CDR3 nucleotides read TGCAGCACCAGGACAGGGGGACTCAACACTGAAGCTTTCTTT.

As regards this clonotype: A single base separates this from a much larger clone, so it may be a read error. The missing conserved phenylalanine or tryptophan at the end of this CDR3 makes a read error likely. The chain links TRBV6-5 to TRBJ2-3, with TRBD2 matching 8 bases. V dropped 2 bases and J dropped 1; count of bases not matched to a gene: 5. The length of the CDR3 is 16 residues. CDR1 is MNHEY, CDR2 SVGAGI, per germline. The CDR3 spells CASSYIPGGRTDTQYS. The CDR3 nucleotides are TGTGCCAGCAGTTACATCCCGGGAGGGCGCACAGATACGCAGTATTCT.

About this clonotype itself: Given the absence of the conserved phenylalanine or tryptophan at the CDR3 end, a read error is likely. The CDR3 coding sequence is TGTGCCAGCAGATCAGACAGGGGCACCGGGGAGCTGTTTTTA. Translated, it gives CASRSDRGTGELFL. V is TRBV11-2 and J is TRBJ2-2; the match to TRBD1 covers 8 bases. This CDR3 spans 14 amino acids. With V trimmed by 6 bases and J by 4 bases, 4 bases remained unmatched. Germline CDR1 and CDR2: SGHAT and FQNNGV.

This clonotype was found many times. The chain joins TRBV25-1 to TRBJ2-3; perhaps TRBD2 as D (6 bases). Trimming removed 6 bases from V and 5 bases from J, with 12 bases in between. This CDR3 comprises 13 residues. Germline lookup yields CDR1 MGHDK and CDR2 SYGVNS. CDR3 amino acids: CASRLAGEDTQYF. The CDR3 DNA sequence: TGTGCCAGCAGACTAGCCGGGGAAGATACGCAGTATTTT.

The J gene is TRBJ1-6, the V gene TRBV29-1; D gene uncertain. Germline assignment: CDR1 SQVTM and CDR2 ANQGSEA. Trimming cost V 7 bases and J 7 bases, with 14 bases left between them. This CDR3 spans 13 amino acids. This chain's CDR3 is CSAQTQENSPLHF. CDR3 sequence (DNA): TGCAGCGCCCAAACTCAGGAAAATTCACCCCTCCACTTT.

This chain joins TRBV3-1 and TRBJ2-2, with 10 bases matching TRBD2. CDR1 and CDR2 from the germline V gene are LGHDT and YNNKEL (reference sequence). Unmatched junction bases numbered 5, after V lost 2 bases and J lost 2 bases. The CDR3 contains 17 residues. CDR3 coding DNA: TGTGCCAGCAGCCAACGCCTAGCGGGGGCCAACACCGGGGAGCTGTTTTTT. Residues: CASSQRLAGANTGELFF.

This clonotype has just a few counts. V and J are TRBV7-2 and TRBJ2-1, with TRBD1 matching over 11 bases. CDR1 is SGHTA and CDR2 is FQGNSA in the germline V gene. Germline trimming cut 3 bases from V and 3 bases from J; bases unmatched to any gene: 4. CDR3 length: 16 residues. The CDR3 spells CASSFKGTGGYNEQFF. CDR3 bases: TGTGCCAGCAGCTTTAAGGGGACAGGGGGCTACAATGAGCAGTTCTTC.

This clonotype appeared a few times. The J gene is TRBJ1-1, the V gene TRBV9, with D possibly matching TRBD1 (5 bases). Germline lookup yields CDR1 SGDLS and CDR2 YYNGEE. CDR3 length equals 14 residues. Trimming took off 1 base at V and 5 bases at J, with 12 bases between the two ends. This chain's CDR3 is CASSVLTVSTEAFF. The DNA of the CDR3 is TGTGCCAGCAGCGTACTGACAGTCAGTACTGAAGCTTTCTTT. Combining the CDR3 with reference TRBV9 and TRBJ1-1 gives the whole variable domain DSGVTQTPKHLITATGQRVTLRCSPRSGDLSVYWYQQSLDQGLQFLIQYYNGEERAKGNILERFSAQQFPDLHSELNLSSLELGDSALYFCASSVLTVSTEAFFGQGTRLTVV.

This clonotype was seen a handful of times. The chain joins TRBV7-8 to TRBJ2-6; D gene ambiguous. Germline CDR1 and CDR2: SGHVS and FQNEAQ. The ends were cut back, 0 bases at V and 0 bases at J, with 6 bases in the middle. The CDR3 runs 16 residues. The CDR3 region has the DNA TGTGCCAGCAGCTTAGCGGGTCCCTCTGGGGCCAACGTCCTGACTTTC. It yields the protein CASSLAGPSGANVLTF.